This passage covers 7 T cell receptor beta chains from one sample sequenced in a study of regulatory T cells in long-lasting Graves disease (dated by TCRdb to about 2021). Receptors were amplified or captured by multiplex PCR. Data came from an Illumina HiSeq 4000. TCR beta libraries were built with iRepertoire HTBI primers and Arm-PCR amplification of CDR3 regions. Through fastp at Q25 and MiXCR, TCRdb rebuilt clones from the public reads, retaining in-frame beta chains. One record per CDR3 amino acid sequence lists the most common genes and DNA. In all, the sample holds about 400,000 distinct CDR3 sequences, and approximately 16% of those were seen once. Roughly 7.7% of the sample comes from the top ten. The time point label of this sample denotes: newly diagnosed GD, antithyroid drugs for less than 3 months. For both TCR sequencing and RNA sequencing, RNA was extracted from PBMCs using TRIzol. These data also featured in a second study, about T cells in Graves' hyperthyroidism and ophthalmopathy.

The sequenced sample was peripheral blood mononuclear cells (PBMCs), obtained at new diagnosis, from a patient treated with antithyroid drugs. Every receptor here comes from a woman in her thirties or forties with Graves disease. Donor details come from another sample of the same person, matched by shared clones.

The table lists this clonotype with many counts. The CDR3 DNA sequence: TGTGCCAGTAGTATCCTCGGCAGGGGGCTTCAGGAGACCCAGTACTTC. Translation: CASSILGRGLQETQYF. The chain employs TRBV19 and TRBJ2-5; TRBD1 matches 8 bases. CDR3 size: 16 residues. The germline V gene has CDR1 LNHDA and CDR2 SQIVND (reference sequence). After removal of 3 bases from V and 5 bases from J, the junction contained 11 bases not matched to a gene.

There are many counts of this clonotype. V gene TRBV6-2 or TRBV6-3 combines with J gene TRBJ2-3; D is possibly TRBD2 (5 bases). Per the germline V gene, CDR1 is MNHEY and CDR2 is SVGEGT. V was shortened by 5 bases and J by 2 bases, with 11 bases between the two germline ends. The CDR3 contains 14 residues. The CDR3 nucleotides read TGTGCCAGCAGTGGACTGGTTAACACAGATACGCAGTATTTT. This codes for CASSGLVNTDTQYF.

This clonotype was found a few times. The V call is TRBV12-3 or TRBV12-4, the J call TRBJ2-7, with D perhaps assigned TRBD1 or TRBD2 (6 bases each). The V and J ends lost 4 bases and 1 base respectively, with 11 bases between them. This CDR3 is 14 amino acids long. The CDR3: CASSWGGQSYEQYF. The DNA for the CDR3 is TGTGCCAGCAGTTGGGGAGGACAGTCCTACGAGCAGTACTTC.

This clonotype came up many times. This CDR3 reads CASSQGLATDTQYF. DNA of the CDR3: TGTGCCAGCAGCCAGGGACTAGCGACAGATACGCAGTATTTT. The chain has TRBV14 and TRBJ2-3, with 10 bases matching TRBD2. This CDR3 region has 14 residues. Looked up from germline, CDR1 is SGHDN and CDR2 is FVKESK. V lost 3 bases, J lost 3 bases, and 0 bases stayed unmatched.

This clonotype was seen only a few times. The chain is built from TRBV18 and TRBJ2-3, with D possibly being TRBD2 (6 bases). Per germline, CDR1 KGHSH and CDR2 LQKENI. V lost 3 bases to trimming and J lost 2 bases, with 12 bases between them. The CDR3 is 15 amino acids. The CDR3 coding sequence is TGTGCCAGCTCACCTCCCGGGACTTACACAGATACGCAGTATTTT. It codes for CASSPPGTYTDTQYF.

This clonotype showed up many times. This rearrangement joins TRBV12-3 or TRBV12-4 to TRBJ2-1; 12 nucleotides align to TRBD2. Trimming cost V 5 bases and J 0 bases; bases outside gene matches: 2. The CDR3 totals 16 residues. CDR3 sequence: CASSLTSGSSYNEQFF. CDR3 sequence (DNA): TGTGCCAGCAGTCTGACTAGCGGGAGCTCCTACAATGAGCAGTTCTTC.

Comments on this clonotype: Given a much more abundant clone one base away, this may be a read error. The CDR3 DNA follows: TGTGCCACCAGCTTGGTACGGGACGGCGGGGAGCTGTTTTTT. Protein: CATSLVRDGGELFF. The chain joins TRBV15 to TRBJ2-2, with D perhaps being TRBD1 or TRBD2 (5 bases each). Germline V CDR1 and CDR2: LNHNV, YYDKDF (reference sequence). This CDR3 has 14 residues. V lost 5 bases and J lost 7, with 14 bases in between.